This TCR beta chain was captured by sequencing in a study of response to subunit inactivated influenza vaccine. Study findings and constraints: A suggestion made by the authors is that each seasonal influenza vaccination recruits few new T cells.

V was pared by 9 bases and J by 0 bases, with 11 bases between. This CDR3 comprises 13 residues. TCRdb independently ran MiXCR on the RT-PCR reads; one entry per CDR3 protein. The data contain some 600,000 distinct CDR3 sequences, less than 15% of them singletons. On this clonotype: Its antigen is undetermined.

The material sequenced was PBMCs from blood, taken approximately 15 days before vaccination. The chain is built from TRBV12-3 or TRBV12-4 and TRBJ1-1, with D unclear. This clonotype originated in a man aged 50 to 59 who received an inactivated influenza vaccine. CDR3: CASLTTVNTEAFF. The CDR3 DNA reads as TGTGCCAGTCTAACGACGGTGAACACTGAAGCTTTCTTT.